This T cell receptor (beta chain) was retrieved from a study of control samples from healthy donors and cancer patients. Produced via immunoSEQ multiplex PCR; TCRdb's table is partial and in-frame only. Seen here are about 58,000 clones, 85% to 95% observed once, and the top ten hold 3% to 4%. Germline V gives CDR1 SGHTS, CDR2 YDEGEE. The CDR3 has 10 amino acids. With 5 bases removed from V and 14 bases from J, the gap between germline ends came to 13 bases. The receptor was derived from a man aged 30 to 45 in good health. This chain links TRBV5-8 with TRBJ2-5, with D possibly matching TRBD1 (5 bases). Sequenced: blood. CDR3 nucleotide sequence: TGTGCCAGCAGTGACAGCGCCGGATACTTC. Translating it yields CASSDSAGYF.